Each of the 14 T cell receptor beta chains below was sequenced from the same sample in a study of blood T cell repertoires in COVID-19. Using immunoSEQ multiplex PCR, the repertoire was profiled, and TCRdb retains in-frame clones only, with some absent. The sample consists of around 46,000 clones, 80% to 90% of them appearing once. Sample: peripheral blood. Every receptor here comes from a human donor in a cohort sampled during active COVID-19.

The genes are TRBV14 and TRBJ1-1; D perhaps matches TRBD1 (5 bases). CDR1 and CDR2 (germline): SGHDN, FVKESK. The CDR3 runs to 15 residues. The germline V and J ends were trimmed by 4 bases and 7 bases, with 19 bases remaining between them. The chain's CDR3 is CASSLMGGRDYEAFF. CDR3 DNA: TGTGCCAGCAGCCTGATGGGGGGGAGGGACTATGAAGCTTTCTTT. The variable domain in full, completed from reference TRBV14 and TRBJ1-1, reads EAGVTQFPSHSVIEKGQTVTLRCDPISGHDNLYWYRRVMGKEIKFLLHFVKESKQDESGMPNNRFLAERTGGTYSTLKVQPAELEDSGVYFCASSLMGGRDYEAFFGQGTRLTVV.

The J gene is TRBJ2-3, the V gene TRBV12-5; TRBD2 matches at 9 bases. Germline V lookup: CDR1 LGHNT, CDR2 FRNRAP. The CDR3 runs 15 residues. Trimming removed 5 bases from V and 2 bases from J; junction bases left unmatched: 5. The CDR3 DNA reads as TGTGCTAGTGGTAATAGCGGGGGATACACAGATACGCAGTATTTT. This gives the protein CASGNSGGYTDTQYF.

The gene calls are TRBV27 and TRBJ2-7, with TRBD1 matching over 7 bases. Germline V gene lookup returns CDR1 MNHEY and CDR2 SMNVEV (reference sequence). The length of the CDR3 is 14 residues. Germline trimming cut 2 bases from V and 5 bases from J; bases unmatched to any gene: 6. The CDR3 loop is CASSLRQGRDEQYF. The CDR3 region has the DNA TGTGCCAGCAGTTTACGACAGGGTAGAGACGAGCAGTACTTC.

The CDR3 coding sequence is TGTGCCAGCAGCTACAGACAGGGGACTCGGAATTCACCCCTCCACTTT. As protein: CASSYRQGTRNSPLHF. The V gene is TRBV28, the J gene TRBJ1-6; 8 nucleotides match TRBD1. The CDR3 extends over 16 amino acids. V was pared by 6 bases and J by 7 bases, with 11 bases of the junction left unmatched. Per the germline V gene, CDR1 is MDHEN and CDR2 is SYDVKM.

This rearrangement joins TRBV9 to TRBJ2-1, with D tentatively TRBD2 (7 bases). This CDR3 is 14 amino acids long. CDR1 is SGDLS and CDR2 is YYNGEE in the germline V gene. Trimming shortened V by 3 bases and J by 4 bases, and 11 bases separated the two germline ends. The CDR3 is CASSAGGLYNEQFF. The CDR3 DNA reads TGTGCCAGCAGCGCCGGGGGGCTATACAATGAGCAGTTCTTC. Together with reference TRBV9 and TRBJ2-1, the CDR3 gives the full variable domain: DSGVTQTPKHLITATGQRVTLRCSPRSGDLSVYWYQQSLDQGLQFLIQYYNGEERAKGNILERFSAQQFPDLHSELNLSSLELGDSALYFCASSAGGLYNEQFFGPGTRLTVL.

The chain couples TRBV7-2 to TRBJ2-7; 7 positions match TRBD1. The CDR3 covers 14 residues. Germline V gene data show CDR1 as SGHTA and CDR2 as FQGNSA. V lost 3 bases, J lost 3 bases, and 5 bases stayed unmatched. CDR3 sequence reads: CASSFRDSHYEQYF. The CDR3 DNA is TGTGCCAGCAGCTTCCGGGACAGTCACTACGAGCAGTACTTC.

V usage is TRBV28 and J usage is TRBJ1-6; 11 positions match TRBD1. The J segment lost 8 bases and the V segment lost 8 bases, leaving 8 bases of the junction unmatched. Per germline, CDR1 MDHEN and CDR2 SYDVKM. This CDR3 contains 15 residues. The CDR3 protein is CASELGQGAHSPLHF. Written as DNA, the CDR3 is TGTGCCAGCGAGCTCGGACAGGGGGCGCATTCACCCCTCCACTTT.

In DNA form, the CDR3 reads TGTGCCAGCAGTTACTCAGTTTTAGGGGATCAGCCCCAGCATTTT. Residues: CASSYSVLGDQPQHF. The genes are TRBV6-5 and TRBJ1-5; weak D call: TRBD1 (5 bases). The CDR3 runs to 15 residues. The V end was cut by 0 bases, the J end by 5 bases, with 11 bases between. Looked up from germline, CDR1 is MNHEY and CDR2 is SVGAGI.

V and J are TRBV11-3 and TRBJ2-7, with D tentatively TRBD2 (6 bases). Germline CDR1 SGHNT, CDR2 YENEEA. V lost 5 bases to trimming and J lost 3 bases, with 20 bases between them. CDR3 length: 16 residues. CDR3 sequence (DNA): TGTGCCAGCAGCGCCCGGGACTGCCACAAAATCTACGAGCAGTACTTC. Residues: CASSARDCHKIYEQYF.

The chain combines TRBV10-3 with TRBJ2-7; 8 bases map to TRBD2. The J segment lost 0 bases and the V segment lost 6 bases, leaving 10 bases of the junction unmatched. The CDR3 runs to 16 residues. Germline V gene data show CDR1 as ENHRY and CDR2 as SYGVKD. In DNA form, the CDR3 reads TGTGCCATCAGCCGATTGCGGGAGGTACACTCCTACGAGCAGTACTTC. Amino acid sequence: CAISRLREVHSYEQYF.

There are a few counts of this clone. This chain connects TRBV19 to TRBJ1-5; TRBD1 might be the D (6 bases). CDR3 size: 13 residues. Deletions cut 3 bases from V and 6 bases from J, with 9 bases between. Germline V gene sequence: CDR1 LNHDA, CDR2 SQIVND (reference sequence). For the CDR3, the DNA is TGTGCCAGTAGTATTACAGGGACTCAGCCCCAGCATTTT. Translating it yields CASSITGTQPQHF.

CDR3 DNA sequence: TGTGCCAGAAGCTCGCCGGGACAGACTGGCTACACCTTC. This gives the protein CARSSPGQTGYTF. This rearrangement joins TRBV5-3 to TRBJ1-2; 7 nucleotides align to TRBD1. TRBV5-3 is placed among ORFs of uncertain function. CDR3 size: 13 residues. After removal of 3 bases from V and 7 bases from J, the junction contained 6 bases not matched to a gene.

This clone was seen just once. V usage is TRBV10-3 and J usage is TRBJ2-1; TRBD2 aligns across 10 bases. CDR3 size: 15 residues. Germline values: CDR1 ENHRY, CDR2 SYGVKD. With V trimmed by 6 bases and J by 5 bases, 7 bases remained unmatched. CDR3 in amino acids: CAISFGTSAHNEQFF. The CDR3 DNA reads TGTGCCATCAGCTTCGGGACTAGCGCCCACAATGAGCAGTTCTTC.

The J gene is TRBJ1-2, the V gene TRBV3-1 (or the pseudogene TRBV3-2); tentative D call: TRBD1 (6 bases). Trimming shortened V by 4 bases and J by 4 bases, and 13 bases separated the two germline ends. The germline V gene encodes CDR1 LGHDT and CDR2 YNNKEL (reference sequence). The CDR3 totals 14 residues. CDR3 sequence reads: CASSPVTGGYGYTF. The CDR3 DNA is TGTGCCAGCAGCCCCGTGACAGGCGGCTATGGCTACACCTTC.